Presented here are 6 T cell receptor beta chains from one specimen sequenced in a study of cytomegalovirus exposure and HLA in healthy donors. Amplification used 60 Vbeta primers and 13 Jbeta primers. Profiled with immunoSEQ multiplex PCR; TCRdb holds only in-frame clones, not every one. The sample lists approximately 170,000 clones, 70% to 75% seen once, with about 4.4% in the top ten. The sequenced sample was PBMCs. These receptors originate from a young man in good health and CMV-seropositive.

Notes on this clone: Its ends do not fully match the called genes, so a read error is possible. The DNA of the CDR3 is TGTGCTAGCAGCTTGATGGACAGGGGCGACCATGAAGCTTTCTTT. The encoded protein is CASSLMDRGDHEAFF. V gene TRBV7-7 combines with J gene TRBJ1-1, with TRBD1 identical over 9 bases. This CDR3 spans 15 amino acids. CDR1 is SSHAT, CDR2 FNYEAQ, per germline (reference sequence).

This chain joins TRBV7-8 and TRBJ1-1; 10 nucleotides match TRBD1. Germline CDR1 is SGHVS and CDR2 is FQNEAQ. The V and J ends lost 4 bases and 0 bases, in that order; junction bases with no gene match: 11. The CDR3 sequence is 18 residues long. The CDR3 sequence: CASSSGGTGALMNTEAFF. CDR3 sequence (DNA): TGTGCCAGCAGCTCAGGGGGGACAGGGGCCTTGATGAACACTGAAGCTTTCTTT.

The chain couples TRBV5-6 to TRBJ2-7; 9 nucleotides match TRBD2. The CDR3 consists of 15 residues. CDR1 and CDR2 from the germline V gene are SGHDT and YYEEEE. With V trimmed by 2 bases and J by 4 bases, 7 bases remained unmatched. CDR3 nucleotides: TGTGCCAGCAGCTTCGGCGGGGGGGCCGGATACGAGCAGTACTTC. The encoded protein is CASSFGGGAGYEQYF.

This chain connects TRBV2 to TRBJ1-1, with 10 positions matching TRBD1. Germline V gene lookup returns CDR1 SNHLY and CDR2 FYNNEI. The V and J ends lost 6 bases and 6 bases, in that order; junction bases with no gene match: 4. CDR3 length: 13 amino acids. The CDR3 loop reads CASRGQGFAEAFF. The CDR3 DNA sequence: TGTGCCAGCAGGGGACAGGGGTTCGCTGAAGCTTTCTTT. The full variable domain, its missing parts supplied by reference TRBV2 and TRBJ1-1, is EPEVTQTPSHQVTQMGQEVILRCVPISNHLYFYWYRQILGQKVEFLVSFYNNEISEKSEIFDDQFSVERPDGSNFTLKIRSTKLEDSAMYFCASRGQGFAEAFFGQGTRLTVV.

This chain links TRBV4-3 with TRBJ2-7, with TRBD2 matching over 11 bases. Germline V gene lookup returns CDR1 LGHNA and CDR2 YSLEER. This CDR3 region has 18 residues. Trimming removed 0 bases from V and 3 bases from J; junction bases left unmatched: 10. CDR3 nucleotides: TGCGCCAGCAGCCAAGATCTCCCTCTAGCGGGAGGCCTCTACGAGCAGTACTTC. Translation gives CASSQDLPLAGGLYEQYF.

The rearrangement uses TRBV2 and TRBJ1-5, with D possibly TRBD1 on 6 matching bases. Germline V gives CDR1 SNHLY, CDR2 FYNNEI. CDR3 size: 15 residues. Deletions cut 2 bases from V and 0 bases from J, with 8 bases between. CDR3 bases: TGTGCCAGCAGTGAAATAGGGGGTAGCAATCAGCCCCAGCATTTT. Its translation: CASSEIGGSNQPQHF.